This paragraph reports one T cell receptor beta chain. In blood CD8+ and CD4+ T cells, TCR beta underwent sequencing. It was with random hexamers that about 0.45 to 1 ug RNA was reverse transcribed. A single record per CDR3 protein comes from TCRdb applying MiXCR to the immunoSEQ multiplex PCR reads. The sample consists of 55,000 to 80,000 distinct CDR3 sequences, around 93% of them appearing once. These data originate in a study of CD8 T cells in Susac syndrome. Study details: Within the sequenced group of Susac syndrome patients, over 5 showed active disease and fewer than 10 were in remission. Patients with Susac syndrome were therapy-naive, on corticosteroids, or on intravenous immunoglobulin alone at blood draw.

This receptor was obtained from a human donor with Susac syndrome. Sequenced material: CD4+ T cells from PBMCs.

The CDR3 DNA sequence: TGTGCCAGCAGTTACTCGAAAGGCGGAATCCAGCCCCAGCATTTT. Translating it yields CASSYSKGGIQPQHF. This chain links TRBV6-2 or TRBV6-3 with TRBJ1-5; D gene ambiguous. This CDR3 has 15 residues. CDR1 is MNHEY, CDR2 SVGEGT, per germline. Trimming left V 0 bases short and J 7 bases short, with 13 bases between.